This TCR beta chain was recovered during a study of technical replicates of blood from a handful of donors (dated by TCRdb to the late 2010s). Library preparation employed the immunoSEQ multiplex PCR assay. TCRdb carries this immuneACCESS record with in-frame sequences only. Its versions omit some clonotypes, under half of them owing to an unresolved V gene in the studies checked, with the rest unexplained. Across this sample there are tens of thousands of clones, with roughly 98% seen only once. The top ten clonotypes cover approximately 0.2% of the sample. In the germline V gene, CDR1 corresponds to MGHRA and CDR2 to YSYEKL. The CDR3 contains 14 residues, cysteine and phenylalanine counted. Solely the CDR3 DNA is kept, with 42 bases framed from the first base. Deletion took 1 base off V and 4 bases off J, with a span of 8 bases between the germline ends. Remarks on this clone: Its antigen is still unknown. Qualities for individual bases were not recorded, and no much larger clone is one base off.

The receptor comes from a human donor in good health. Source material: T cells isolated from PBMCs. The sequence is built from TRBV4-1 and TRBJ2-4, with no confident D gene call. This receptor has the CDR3 CASSQAAPKNIQYF. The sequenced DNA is TGCGCCAGCAGCCAAGCAGCGCCAAAAAACATTCAGTACTTC.